Listed here are 5 T cell receptor beta chains from one sample, sequenced in a study of cytomegalovirus exposure and HLA in healthy donors (TCRdb year 2017). Library method: the immunoSEQ multiplex PCR assay. For the multiplex PCR, a mixture combining 60 forward primers for TCR Vbeta segments and 13 reverse primers for TCR Jbeta segments was used. Not all clones reach the TCRdb copy of this immuneACCESS table, which keeps in-frame sequences only. Checked studies attribute under half of the gap to unresolved V genes and leave the rest unexplained. The sample table holds about 110,000 clones, of which more than 60% were seen once. In total, the top ten clones hold about 6.1% of the sample. Source material: PBMCs. The origin of the receptors is a woman aged 45-60 years in good health and CMV-seropositive.

The chain carries TRBV18 and TRBJ1-2, with 8 bases fitting TRBD1. With 3 bases clipped from V and 3 bases from J, the junction kept 6 bases outside the gene matches. The CDR3 spans 15 residues. Germline assignment: CDR1 KGHSH and CDR2 LQKENI. DNA for the CDR3: TGTGCCAGCTCACCGAGGGGACAGGTTGACTATGGCTACACCTTC. Its protein is CASSPRGQVDYGYTF.

The gene calls are TRBV5-1 and TRBJ2-5, with TRBD2 matching 7 bases. Per the germline V gene, CDR1 is SGHRS and CDR2 is YFSETQ. Trimming cost V 4 bases and J 7 bases; bases outside gene matches: 7. The CDR3 spans 13 residues. The CDR3 loop reads CASSIRTSVTQYF. The CDR3 coding sequence is TGCGCCAGCAGCATCAGGACTAGTGTGACCCAGTACTTC. The full variable domain, completed using reference TRBV5-1 and TRBJ2-5, is KAGVTQTPRYLIKTRGQQVTLSCSPISGHRSVSWYQQTPGQGLQFLFEYFSETQRNKGNFPGRFSGRQFSNSRSEMNVSTLELGDSALYLCASSIRTSVTQYFGPGTRLLVL.

This chain connects TRBV15 to TRBJ1-2; 9 positions agree with TRBD1. CDR3 length equals 13 residues. Germline-derived CDR1 and CDR2 are LNHNV and YYDKDF (reference sequence). With 10 bases clipped from V and 4 bases from J, the junction kept 7 bases outside the gene matches. The CDR3, as DNA: TGTGCCAGTAGACAGGGGGGTACCTATGGCTACACCTTC. Translated, it gives CASRQGGTYGYTF.

The chain recombines TRBV7-3 with TRBJ1-1; 9 bases map to TRBD1. Germline V lookup: CDR1 SGHTA, CDR2 FQGTGA. The CDR3 is 14 amino acids. The V gene end was trimmed by 5 bases and the J gene end by 10 bases; junction bases not matched to a gene: 11. The CDR3 nucleotides are TGTGCCAGCAGCCCGGGACAGGGAGGGCTTATAGCTTTCTTT. It encodes CASSPGQGGLIAFF.

The V gene is TRBV2, the J gene TRBJ2-5; D may be TRBD2 (5 bases). The CDR3 is 14 amino acids. Trimming shortened V by 6 bases and J by 5 bases, and 16 bases separated the two germline ends. CDR1 and CDR2 (germline): SNHLY, FYNNEI. The CDR3 sequence: CASRRRLDIETQYF. Written as DNA, the CDR3 is TGTGCCAGCAGGAGGAGGCTAGATATCGAGACCCAGTACTTC. Combining the CDR3 with reference TRBV2 and TRBJ2-5 gives the whole variable domain EPEVTQTPSHQVTQMGQEVILRCVPISNHLYFYWYRQILGQKVEFLVSFYNNEISEKSEIFDDQFSVERPDGSNFTLKIRSTKLEDSAMYFCASRRRLDIETQYFGPGTRLLVL.